These 22 T cell receptor beta chains were sequenced from one sample in a study of T cell changes during pregnancy in multiple sclerosis (dated by TCRdb to 2018 to 2020). The library was prepared using the immunoSEQ multiplex PCR assay. The table was pulled from immuneACCESS by TCRdb, which kept in-frame rearrangements only. Such tables lose some clones; where checked, under half of the loss comes from unresolved V genes, and the rest has no known cause. Recorded for this sample are about 110,000 clones; just over 90% of them occurred a single time. The biggest ten clones account for around 3.5% of the sample. The sample here was peripheral blood, taken after pregnancy. Receptors were obtained from a female donor with multiple sclerosis, enrolled in a pregnancy study.

The chain couples TRBV7-8 to TRBJ2-2, with 9 bases identical to TRBD1. The CDR3 loop spans 16 amino acids. Germline loops: CDR1 SGHVS, CDR2 FQNEAQ. Trimming cost V 4 bases and J 3 bases; bases outside gene matches: 6. The CDR3 loop reads CASSSPDRGDTGELFF. The CDR3 nucleotides are TGTGCCAGCAGCTCGCCGGACAGGGGCGACACCGGGGAGCTGTTTTTT.

The genes are TRBV29-1 and TRBJ2-3, with a tentative D call TRBD2 (7 bases). There are 15 residues in the CDR3. V was trimmed by 2 bases and J by 2 bases, leaving 14 bases between them. Germline V CDR1 and CDR2: SQVTM, ANQGSEA. CDR3 sequence: CSVELPGGATDTQYF. The CDR3 DNA follows: TGCAGCGTTGAACTCCCGGGGGGCGCCACAGATACGCAGTATTTT.

The V call is TRBV5-1, the J call TRBJ2-5; D may be TRBD2 (7 bases). The CDR3 extends over 15 amino acids. V was shortened by 4 bases and J by 5 bases, with 18 bases between the two germline ends. CDR1 is SGHRS, CDR2 YFSETQ, per germline. CDR3 nucleotide sequence: TGCGCCAGCAGCACCCTTATGGGGGGGCAGGAGACCCAGTACTTC. Translation: CASSTLMGGQETQYF.

J is TRBJ1-1 and V is TRBV5-1; the D gene is possibly TRBD1 (5 bases). This CDR3 contains 14 residues. Trimming took off 2 bases at V and 4 bases at J, with 12 bases between the two ends. CDR1 and CDR2 (germline): SGHRS, YFSETQ. CDR3 nucleotides: TGCGCCAGCAGCTTAAAGCAGGGAGGCACTGAAGCTTTCTTT. This codes for CASSLKQGGTEAFF. Filled out from reference TRBV5-1 and TRBJ1-1, the complete variable domain reads KAGVTQTPRYLIKTRGQQVTLSCSPISGHRSVSWYQQTPGQGLQFLFEYFSETQRNKGNFPGRFSGRQFSNSRSEMNVSTLELGDSALYLCASSLKQGGTEAFFGQGTRLTVV.

This rearrangement joins TRBV6-1 to TRBJ2-7, with TRBD1 matching 11 bases. This CDR3 spans 13 amino acids. Per germline, CDR1 MNHNS and CDR2 SASEGT. J was trimmed by 7 bases and V by 3 bases; bases with no gene match: 2. The CDR3 DNA reads TGTGCCAGCAGTGAGGACAGGGGGCGAGAGCAGTACTTC. It specifies CASSEDRGREQYF.

This rearrangement joins TRBV14 to TRBJ2-3, with 8 positions matching TRBD1. Germline trimming cut 9 bases from V and 5 bases from J; bases unmatched to any gene: 7. Germline CDR1 is SGHDN and CDR2 is FVKESK. The CDR3 consists of 13 residues. As DNA, the CDR3 is TGTGCCAGTCAACCAGGGGGCCGAGATACGCAGTATTTT. Protein sequence: CASQPGGRDTQYF.

This sequence joins TRBV2 and TRBJ1-2; D call uncertain. The CDR3 loop spans 14 amino acids. V was cut by 6 bases and J by 7 bases, with 18 bases left in between. CDR1 and CDR2 from the germline V gene are SNHLY and FYNNEI. In DNA form, the CDR3 reads TGTGCCAGCAGCGACGCGAGAGGCGCGGGTGGCTACACCTTC. Translating it yields CASSDARGAGGYTF.

The chain has TRBV7-3 and TRBJ1-1; D unclear. V lost 4 bases and J lost 3, with 9 bases in between. Germline V lookup: CDR1 SGHTA, CDR2 FQGTGA. The CDR3 is made up of 13 amino acids. Here the CDR3 DNA reads TGTGCCAGCAGCTCACAATATCACACTGAAGCTTTCTTT. Translation: CASSSQYHTEAFF.

This clone has a single count. This chain joins TRBV2 and TRBJ1-3; D is perhaps TRBD1 (5 bases). The V gene lost 7 bases and the J gene lost 0 bases, with 19 bases spanning the gap. Germline lookup yields CDR1 SNHLY and CDR2 FYNNEI. This CDR3 spans 17 amino acids. The CDR3 DNA follows: TGTGCCAGCACCCAAGGTGGGACTCGGAGCTCTGGAAACACCATATATTTT. Protein sequence: CASTQGGTRSSGNTIYF. Full variable domain (rest looked up from reference TRBV2 and TRBJ1-3): EPEVTQTPSHQVTQMGQEVILRCVPISNHLYFYWYRQILGQKVEFLVSFYNNEISEKSEIFDDQFSVERPDGSNFTLKIRSTKLEDSAMYFCASTQGGTRSSGNTIYFGEGSWLTVV.

The V and J genes are TRBV11-2 and TRBJ1-5; D remains unclear. The CDR3 spans 12 residues. V was cut by 8 bases and J by 0 bases, with 5 bases left in between. The germline gives CDR1 SGHAT, CDR2 FQNNGV. Here the CDR3 reads CASAYSNQPQHF. The DNA for the CDR3 is TGTGCCAGCGCGTATAGCAATCAGCCCCAGCATTTT.

This clone was seen just once. The chain recombines TRBV7-2 with TRBJ2-7; 10 nucleotides line up with TRBD2. In germline, CDR1 is SGHTA, CDR2 FQGNSA. This CDR3 has 16 amino acids. Unmatched junction bases numbered 11, after V lost 3 bases and J lost 6 bases. Here the CDR3 reads CASSFLAGGGQGEQYF. The CDR3 coding sequence is TGTGCCAGCAGCTTCTTAGCGGGGGGCGGGCAAGGCGAGCAGTACTTC.

This clone appeared a few times. The DNA for the CDR3 is TGTGCCAGCACTCGCGAGGAGACAGGGCTCGAGCAGTACTTC. Translating it yields CASTREETGLEQYF. V and J are TRBV6-1 and TRBJ2-7; TRBD1 aligns across 7 bases. There are 14 residues in the CDR3. Per germline, CDR1 MNHNS and CDR2 SASEGT. Unmatched junction bases numbered 12, after V lost 7 bases and J lost 6 bases.

The chain employs TRBV5-6 and TRBJ1-2, with TRBD1 matching over 7 bases. Germline-derived CDR1 and CDR2 are SGHDT and YYEEEE. V lost 5 bases and J lost 1; bases outside the gene matches: 11. The CDR3 is 16 residues long. DNA of the CDR3: TGTGCCAGCAGTTTCGCAACGACAGGGCGTAACTATGGCTACACCTTC. It translates to CASSFATTGRNYGYTF.

This clone occurred once. The rearrangement joins TRBV11-1 to TRBJ2-4; 7 bases align to TRBD2. The CDR3 extends over 18 amino acids. With 7 bases clipped from V and 0 bases from J, the junction kept 15 bases outside the gene matches. CDR1 SGHAT and CDR2 FQDESV come from the germline V gene (reference sequence). CDR3 bases: TGTGCCAGCACCCCGGGGGGACTGATAAAACAAGCCAAAAACATTCAGTACTTC. It encodes CASTPGGLIKQAKNIQYF.

V usage is TRBV5-1 and J usage is TRBJ1-1; weak D call: TRBD1 (5 bases). This CDR3 is 12 amino acids long. Germline V gene data show CDR1 as SGHRS and CDR2 as YFSETQ. V lost 4 bases and J 5 bases, leaving 9 bases between the germline ends. CDR3 amino acids: CASSPGGTEAFF. CDR3 DNA: TGCGCCAGCAGCCCGGGGGGGACTGAAGCTTTCTTT.

The chain uses TRBV5-1 and TRBJ2-1; D might be TRBD1 (5 bases). Germline V lookup: CDR1 SGHRS, CDR2 YFSETQ. This CDR3 spans 15 amino acids. Trimming shortened V by 1 base and J by 10 bases, and 18 bases separated the two germline ends. CDR3 DNA sequence: TGCGCCAGCAGCTTGATGGGGCCAGGGCATGGGGAGCAGTTCTTC. Amino acid sequence: CASSLMGPGHGEQFF. Full variable domain (rest looked up from reference TRBV5-1 and TRBJ2-1): KAGVTQTPRYLIKTRGQQVTLSCSPISGHRSVSWYQQTPGQGLQFLFEYFSETQRNKGNFPGRFSGRQFSNSRSEMNVSTLELGDSALYLCASSLMGPGHGEQFFGPGTRLTVL.

The chain combines TRBV6-5 with TRBJ2-5, with D unresolved. Germline V gene lookup returns CDR1 MNHEY and CDR2 SVGAGI. Trimming removed 0 bases at V and 1 base at J, with 12 bases between. This CDR3 contains 16 residues. CDR3 protein: CASSYSGSAPQETQYF. The CDR3, as DNA: TGTGCCAGCAGTTACTCGGGCTCCGCCCCCCAAGAGACCCAGTACTTC.

This chain joins TRBV5-1 and TRBJ2-7; D unclear. Trimming left V 2 bases short and J 1 base short, with 7 bases between. In germline, CDR1 is SGHRS, CDR2 YFSETQ. This CDR3 is 13 amino acids long. CDR3 loop: CASSLTGSYEQYF. For the CDR3, the DNA is TGCGCCAGCAGCTTAACCGGGTCCTACGAGCAGTACTTC.

The gene calls are TRBV9 and TRBJ2-5; 14 nucleotides agree with TRBD2. J gave up 4 bases and V 3 bases, and 5 bases lay outside the gene matches. The CDR3 is made up of 16 amino acids. The germline gives CDR1 SGDLS, CDR2 YYNGEE. The CDR3 DNA reads as TGTGCCAGCAGCGCGACTAGCGGGGGGGCGAGAGAGACCCAGTACTTC. It specifies CASSATSGGARETQYF.

The chain carries TRBV5-8 and TRBJ1-5; 7 bases are shared with TRBD1. The V and J ends lost 6 bases and 2 bases, in that order; junction bases with no gene match: 5. Germline values: CDR1 SGHTS, CDR2 YDEGEE. The CDR3 contains 14 residues. CDR3 amino acids: CASTTGVGNQPQHF. Written as DNA, the CDR3 is TGTGCCAGCACCACAGGGGTCGGCAATCAGCCCCAGCATTTT.

The chain recombines TRBV13 with TRBJ1-2; no firm D call. Deletions cut 5 bases from V and 13 bases from J, with 26 bases between. The CDR3 is 15 amino acids. CDR1 is PRHDT, CDR2 FYEKMQ, per germline (reference sequence). The CDR3 coding sequence is TGTGCCAGCAGCGAAAATACCGGGAGCAAACCTTGTCTCACCTTC. This codes for CASSENTGSKPCLTF.

The table lists this clone with a count of one. As DNA, the CDR3 is TGTGCCAGCAGTGATGGCGGGGGTGCCCTAGGTGAGCAGTTCTTC. Translation gives CASSDGGGALGEQFF. The chain joins TRBV6-4 to TRBJ2-1, with TRBD2 matching over 7 bases. V was pared by 3 bases and J by 9 bases, with 11 bases of the junction left unmatched. The germline V gene encodes CDR1 MRHNA and CDR2 SNTAGT. The CDR3 extends over 15 amino acids.